These 12 T cell receptor beta chains were all obtained from the same sample, sequenced in a study of blood T cell repertoires in COVID-19. Sequenced by immunoSEQ multiplex PCR; TCRdb stores in-frame clones only, minus some. The top ten hold about 1.5% of the sample, which has 200,000 to 250,000 clones, 70% to 90% seen once. The sample consisted of peripheral blood. Every receptor here comes from a man aged 18 to 29 with active or convalescent COVID-19.

This rearrangement joins TRBV9 to TRBJ1-1; D uncertain. Germline V gives CDR1 SGDLS, CDR2 YYNGEE. This CDR3 has 15 amino acids. Trimming stripped 3 bases from V and 0 bases from J, with 12 bases between. Here the CDR3 DNA reads TGTGCCAGCAGCGAACAGAGCCTTATGAACACTGAAGCTTTCTTT. It codes for CASSEQSLMNTEAFF.

The chain carries TRBV23-1 and TRBJ1-2, with TRBD1 matching 9 bases. TRBV23-1 is treated as an ORF (open reading frame) with a function not yet certain. CDR3 size: 18 residues. J was trimmed by 0 bases and V by 0 bases; bases with no gene match: 8. The CDR3 DNA reads as TGCGCCAGCAGTCAATCCGGGCTGGGACAGGGCTCTAACTATGGCTACACCTTC. This encodes CASSQSGLGQGSNYGYTF.

This chain joins TRBV9 and TRBJ1-4; weak D call: TRBD1 (5 bases). Germline assignment: CDR1 SGDLS and CDR2 YYNGEE. V lost 0 bases, J lost 8 bases, and 8 bases lay in between. The CDR3 is made up of 13 amino acids. CDR3: CASSVDRGEKLFF. The CDR3 bases are TGTGCCAGCAGCGTAGACCGGGGGGAAAAACTGTTTTTT.

The chain employs TRBV3-1 (or the pseudogene TRBV3-2) and TRBJ2-4; 9 bases agree with TRBD1. CDR3 length equals 15 residues. Trimming cost V 2 bases and J 3 bases; bases outside gene matches: 2. Germline CDR1 reads LGHDT; CDR2 reads YNNKEL (reference sequence). CDR3 coding DNA: TGTGCCAGCAGCCAACCGACAGGGGGCAAAAACATTCAGTACTTC. It is translated as CASSQPTGGKNIQYF.

The chain carries TRBV7-9 and TRBJ1-2; D is unresolved. Germline CDR1 SEHNR, CDR2 FQNEAQ (reference sequence). This CDR3 contains 14 residues. Deletions cut 2 bases from V and 0 bases from J, with 7 bases between. CDR3 region: CASSLTVANYGYTF. In DNA, the CDR3 is TGTGCCAGCAGCTTAACGGTTGCTAACTATGGCTACACCTTC.

The chain employs TRBV6-5 and TRBJ2-7; maybe TRBD2 (5 bases). The V end was cut by 6 bases, the J end by 4 bases, with 13 bases between. Germline-derived CDR1 and CDR2 are MNHEY and SVGAGI. CDR3 length equals 13 residues. For the CDR3, the DNA is TGTGCCAGCAGAACCGGGGTCCCATACGAGCAGTACTTC. It yields the protein CASRTGVPYEQYF.

The chain carries TRBV4-2 and TRBJ1-2; 8 bases are a match to TRBD1. The germline gives CDR1 LGHNA, CDR2 YNFKEQ. CDR3 length equals 15 residues. V was clipped by 0 bases and J by 3 bases; unmatched bases: 3. CDR3: CASSQEQGGDYGYTF. CDR3 sequence (DNA): TGTGCCAGCAGCCAAGAACAGGGGGGTGACTATGGCTACACCTTC.

The V call is TRBV27, the J call TRBJ2-7; D might be TRBD1 (6 bases). The V end lost 5 bases, the J end lost 3 bases, and 23 bases lay between the germline ends. The CDR3 length is 17 residues. The germline gives CDR1 MNHEY, CDR2 SMNVEV (reference sequence). CDR3 in amino acids: CASSQVPLRDTFYEQYF. Written as DNA, the CDR3 is TGTGCCAGCAGTCAGGTCCCCCTCCGGGACACCTTCTACGAGCAGTACTTC.

This CDR3 is CAIRRPGQGNTGELFF. DNA of the CDR3: TGTGCCATCCGTCGACCGGGACAGGGTAATACCGGGGAGCTGTTTTTT. The rearrangement links TRBV10-3 to TRBJ2-2, with 9 bases that match TRBD1. This CDR3 spans 16 amino acids. With 8 bases clipped from V and 5 bases from J, the junction kept 12 bases outside the gene matches. Germline V lookup: CDR1 ENHRY, CDR2 SYGVKD.

The chain combines TRBV7-2 with TRBJ2-7; TRBD2 matches at 11 bases. Germline V gene sequence: CDR1 SGHTA, CDR2 FQGNSA. Trimming removed 2 bases from V and 4 bases from J; junction bases left unmatched: 7. The CDR3 runs 16 residues. In DNA form, the CDR3 reads TGTGCCAGCAGCTTATCCGGGACTAGCGGATTTTACGAGCAGTACTTC. Translating it yields CASSLSGTSGFYEQYF.

The chain links TRBV2 to TRBJ1-5, with D possibly matching TRBD1 (6 bases). Between the trimmed V and J ends, which lost 5 bases and 7 bases, there was a span of 24 bases. The V gene's germline CDR1 is SNHLY and CDR2 FYNNEI. The CDR3 runs 17 residues. CDR3 loop: CASSPDRRSTGRQPQHF. The CDR3 DNA is TGTGCCAGCAGTCCGGACAGACGGTCCACCGGTAGACAGCCCCAGCATTTT.

In DNA, the CDR3 is TGTGCTAGTGGAAACTTTCTCACACAGCTCATGAACACTGAAGCTTTCTTT. Amino acids: CASGNFLTQLMNTEAFF. The chain is built from TRBV12-5 and TRBJ1-1; D remains unclear. In germline, CDR1 is LGHNT, CDR2 FRNRAP. V lost 6 bases to trimming and J lost 0 bases, with 20 bases between them. The CDR3 runs 17 residues.